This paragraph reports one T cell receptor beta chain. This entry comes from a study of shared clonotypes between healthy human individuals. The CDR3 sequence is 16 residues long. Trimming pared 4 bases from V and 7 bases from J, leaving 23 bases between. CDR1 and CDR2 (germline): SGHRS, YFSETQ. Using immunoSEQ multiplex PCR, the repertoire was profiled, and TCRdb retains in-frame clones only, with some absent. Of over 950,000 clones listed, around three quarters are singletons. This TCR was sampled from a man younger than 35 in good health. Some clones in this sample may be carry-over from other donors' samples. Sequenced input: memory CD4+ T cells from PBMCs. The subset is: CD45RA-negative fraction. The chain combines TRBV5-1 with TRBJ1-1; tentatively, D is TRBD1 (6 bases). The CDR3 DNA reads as TGCGCCAGCAGCCCAATGAGTGGGGGCAAGGATGGTGAAGCTTTCTTT. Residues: CASSPMSGGKDGEAFF.